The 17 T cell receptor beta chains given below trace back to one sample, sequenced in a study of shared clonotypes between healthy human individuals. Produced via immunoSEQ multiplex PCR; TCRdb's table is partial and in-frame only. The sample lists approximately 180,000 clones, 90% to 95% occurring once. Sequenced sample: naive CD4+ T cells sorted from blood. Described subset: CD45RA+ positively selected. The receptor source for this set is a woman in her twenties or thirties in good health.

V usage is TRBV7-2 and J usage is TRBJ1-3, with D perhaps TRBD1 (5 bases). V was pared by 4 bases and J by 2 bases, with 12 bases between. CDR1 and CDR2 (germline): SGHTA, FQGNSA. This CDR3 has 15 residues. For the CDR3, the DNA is TGTGCCAGCAGCTCTCCTGGGGGGGCTGGAAACACCATATATTTT. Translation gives CASSSPGGAGNTIYF.

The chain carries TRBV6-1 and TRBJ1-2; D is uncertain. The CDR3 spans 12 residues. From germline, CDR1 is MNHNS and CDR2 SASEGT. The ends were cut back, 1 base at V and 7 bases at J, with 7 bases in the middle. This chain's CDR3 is CASSEGALGYTF. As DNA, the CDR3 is TGTGCCAGCAGTGAAGGAGCACTTGGCTACACCTTC.

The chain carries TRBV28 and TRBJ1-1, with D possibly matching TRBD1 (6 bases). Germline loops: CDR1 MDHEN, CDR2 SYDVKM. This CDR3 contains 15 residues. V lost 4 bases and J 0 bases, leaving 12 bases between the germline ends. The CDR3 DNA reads TGTGCCAGCAGTTCAGGGACACCGATGAACACTGAAGCTTTCTTT. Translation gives CASSSGTPMNTEAFF.

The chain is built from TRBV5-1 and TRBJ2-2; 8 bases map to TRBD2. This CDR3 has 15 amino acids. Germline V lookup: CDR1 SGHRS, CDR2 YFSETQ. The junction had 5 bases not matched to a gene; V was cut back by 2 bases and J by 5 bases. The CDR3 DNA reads TGCGCCAGCAGCTTAGGGACTAGAGGAACCGGGGAGCTGTTTTTT. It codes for CASSLGTRGTGELFF.

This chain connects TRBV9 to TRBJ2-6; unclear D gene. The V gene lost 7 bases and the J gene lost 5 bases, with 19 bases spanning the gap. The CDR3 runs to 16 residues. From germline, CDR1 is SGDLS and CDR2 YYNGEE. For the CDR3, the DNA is TGTGCCAGCTCTCCAAGGTACCAAAGTCGGGCCAACGTCCTGACTTTC. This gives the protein CASSPRYQSRANVLTF.

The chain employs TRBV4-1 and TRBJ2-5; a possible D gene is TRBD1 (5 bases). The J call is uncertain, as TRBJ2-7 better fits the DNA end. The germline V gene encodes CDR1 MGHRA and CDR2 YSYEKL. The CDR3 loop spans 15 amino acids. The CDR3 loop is CASSQAATGAYEQYF. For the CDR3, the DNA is TGCGCCAGCAGCCAAGCAGCAACAGGAGCATACGAGCAGTACTTC.

DNA for the CDR3: TGTGCCACCAGCAACGGGGGTTATGCGTCCTACGAGCAGTACTTC. Amino acids: CATSNGGYASYEQYF. The chain uses TRBV15 and TRBJ2-7; D might be TRBD2 (6 bases). Trimming stripped 4 bases from V and 1 base from J, with 14 bases between. This CDR3 is 15 amino acids long. Germline V gives CDR1 LNHNV, CDR2 YYDKDF (reference sequence).

CDR3 amino acids: CASSQALGGSSYNEQFF. The CDR3 DNA reads TGCGCCAGCAGCCAAGCGTTGGGGGGGAGCTCCTACAATGAGCAGTTCTTC. This chain joins TRBV10-2 and TRBJ2-1; 7 nucleotides line up with TRBD2. There are 17 residues in the CDR3. The germline gives CDR1 WSHSY, CDR2 SAAADI. V lost 6 bases, J lost 0 bases, and 11 bases stayed unmatched.

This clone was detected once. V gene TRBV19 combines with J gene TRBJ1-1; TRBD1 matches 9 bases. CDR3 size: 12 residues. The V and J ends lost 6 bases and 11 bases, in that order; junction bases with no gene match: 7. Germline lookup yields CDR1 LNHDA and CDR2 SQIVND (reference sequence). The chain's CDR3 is CASSLRDRAAFF. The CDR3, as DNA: TGTGCCAGTAGCCTCCGGGACAGGGCTGCTTTCTTT.

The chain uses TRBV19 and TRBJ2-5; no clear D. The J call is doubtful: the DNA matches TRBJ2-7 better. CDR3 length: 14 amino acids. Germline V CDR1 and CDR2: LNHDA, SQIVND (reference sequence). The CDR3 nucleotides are TGTGCCAGTAGTCGGAATTTTATTCCCTACGAGCAGTACTTC. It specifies CASSRNFIPYEQYF.

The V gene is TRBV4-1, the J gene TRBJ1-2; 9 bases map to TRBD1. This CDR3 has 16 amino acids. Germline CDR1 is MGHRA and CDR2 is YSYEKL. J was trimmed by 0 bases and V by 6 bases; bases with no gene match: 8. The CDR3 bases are TGCGCCAGCAGACCGGGACAGGGACTATCTAACTATGGCTACACCTTC. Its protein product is CASRPGQGLSNYGYTF.

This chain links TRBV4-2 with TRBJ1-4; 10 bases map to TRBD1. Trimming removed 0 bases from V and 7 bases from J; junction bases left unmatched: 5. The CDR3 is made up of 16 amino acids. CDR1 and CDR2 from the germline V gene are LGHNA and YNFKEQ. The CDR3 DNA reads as TGTGCCAGCAGCCAAGATCCAGGACAGGGGGGTGAAAAACTGTTTTTT. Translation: CASSQDPGQGGEKLFF.

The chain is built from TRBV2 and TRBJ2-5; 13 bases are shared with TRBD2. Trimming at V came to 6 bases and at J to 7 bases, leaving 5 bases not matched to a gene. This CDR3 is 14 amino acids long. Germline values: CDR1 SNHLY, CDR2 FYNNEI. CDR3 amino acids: CASRGTSGTGTQYF. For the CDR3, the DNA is TGTGCCAGCAGGGGGACTAGCGGGACGGGGACCCAGTACTTC.

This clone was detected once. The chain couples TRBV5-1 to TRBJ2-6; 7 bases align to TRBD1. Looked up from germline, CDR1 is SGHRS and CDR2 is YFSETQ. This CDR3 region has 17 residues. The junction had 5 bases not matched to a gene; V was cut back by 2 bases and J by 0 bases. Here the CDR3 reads CASSFGTVYSGANVLTF. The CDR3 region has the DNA TGCGCCAGCAGCTTCGGGACAGTGTACTCTGGGGCCAACGTCCTGACTTTC.

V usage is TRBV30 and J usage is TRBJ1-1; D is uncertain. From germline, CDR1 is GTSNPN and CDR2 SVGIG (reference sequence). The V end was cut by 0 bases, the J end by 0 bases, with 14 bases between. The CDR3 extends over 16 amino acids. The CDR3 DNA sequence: TGTGCCTGGAGTGTACTTGGTAGGAGGTTGAACACTGAAGCTTTCTTT. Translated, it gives CAWSVLGRRLNTEAFF.

The CDR3 here is CASSIHPGSHGYTF. In nucleotides, the CDR3 is TGTGCCAGTAGTATTCATCCGGGGTCGCATGGCTACACCTTC. J is TRBJ1-2 and V is TRBV19; D unclear. This CDR3 contains 14 residues. Germline lookup yields CDR1 LNHDA and CDR2 SQIVND (reference sequence). V lost 3 bases and J lost 6, with 14 bases in between.

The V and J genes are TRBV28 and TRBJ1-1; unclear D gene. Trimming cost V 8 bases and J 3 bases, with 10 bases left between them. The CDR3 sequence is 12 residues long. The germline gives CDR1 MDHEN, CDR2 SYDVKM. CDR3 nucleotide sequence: TGTGCCAGCCGAGCCCGGGACACTGAAGCTTTCTTT. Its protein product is CASRARDTEAFF.